This TCR beta chain was captured by sequencing in a study of OX40 agonist ivuxolimab in advanced cancers. This CDR3 has 15 amino acids. Unmatched junction bases numbered 8, after V lost 6 bases and J lost 4 bases. Germline CDR1 and CDR2: PRHDT and FYEKMQ (reference sequence). TCRdb's copy holds only in-frame clones and misses some; the assay was immunoSEQ multiplex PCR. The data show about 27,000 clones, with around 86% seen just once and 45% to 60% held by the top ten. This receptor was identified in an adult with an advanced solid tumor such as melanoma, head and neck, liver or kidney cancer. Specimen: CD4+ or CD8+ T cells sorted from blood, collected in a trial of the OX40 agonist ivuxolimab. The rearrangement uses TRBV13 and TRBJ2-7; 11 nucleotides align to TRBD1. The CDR3 protein is CASSEGTGGRYEQYF. The CDR3 nucleotides read TGTGCCAGCAGTGAGGGGACAGGGGGTCGGTACGAGCAGTACTTC.